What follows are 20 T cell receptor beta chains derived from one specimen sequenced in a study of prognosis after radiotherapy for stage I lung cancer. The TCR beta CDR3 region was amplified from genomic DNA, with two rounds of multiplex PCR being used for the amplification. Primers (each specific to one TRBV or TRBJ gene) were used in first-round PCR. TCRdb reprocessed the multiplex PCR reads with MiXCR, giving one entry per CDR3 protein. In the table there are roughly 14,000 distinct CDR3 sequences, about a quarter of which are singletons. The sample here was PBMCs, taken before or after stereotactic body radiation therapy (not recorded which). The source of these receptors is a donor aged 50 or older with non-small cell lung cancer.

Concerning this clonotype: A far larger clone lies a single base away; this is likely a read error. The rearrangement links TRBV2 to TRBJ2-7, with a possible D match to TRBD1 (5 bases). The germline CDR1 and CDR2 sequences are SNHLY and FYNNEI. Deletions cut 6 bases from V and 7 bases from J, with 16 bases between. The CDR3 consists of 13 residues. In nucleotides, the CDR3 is TGTGCCAGCAGCCAGTACAGGTCCGGGGAGCAGTACTTC. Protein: CASSQYRSGEQYF.

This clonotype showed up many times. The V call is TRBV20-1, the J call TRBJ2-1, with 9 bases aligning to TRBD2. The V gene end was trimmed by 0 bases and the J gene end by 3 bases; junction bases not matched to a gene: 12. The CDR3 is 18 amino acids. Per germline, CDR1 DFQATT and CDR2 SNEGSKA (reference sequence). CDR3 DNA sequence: TGCAGTGCTAGAGATTTACGAAGGCGGGAGGGCCTCTACAATGAGCAGTTCTTC. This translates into CSARDLRRREGLYNEQFF.

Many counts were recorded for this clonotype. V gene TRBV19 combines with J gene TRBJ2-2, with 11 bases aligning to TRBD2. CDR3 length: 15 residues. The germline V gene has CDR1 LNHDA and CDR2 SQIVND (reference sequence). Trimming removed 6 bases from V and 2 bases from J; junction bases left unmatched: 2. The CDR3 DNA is TGTGCCAGTAGGCGACTAGCGGGAAACACCGGGGAGCTGTTTTTT. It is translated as CASRRLAGNTGELFF.

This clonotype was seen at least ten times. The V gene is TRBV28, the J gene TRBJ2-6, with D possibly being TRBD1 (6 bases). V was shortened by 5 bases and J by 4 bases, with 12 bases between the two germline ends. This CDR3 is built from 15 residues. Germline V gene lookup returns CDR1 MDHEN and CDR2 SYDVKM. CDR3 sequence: CASSKTGGGANVLTF. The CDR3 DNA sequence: TGTGCCAGCAGTAAGACAGGAGGCGGGGCCAACGTCCTGACTTTC.

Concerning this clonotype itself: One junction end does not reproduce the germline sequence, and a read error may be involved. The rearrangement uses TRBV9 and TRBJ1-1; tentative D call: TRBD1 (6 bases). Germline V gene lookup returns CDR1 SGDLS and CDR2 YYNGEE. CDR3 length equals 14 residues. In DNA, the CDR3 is TGTGCCAGCAGAGTAGTAGGGGGAAACACTGATGCTTTCTTT. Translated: CASRVVGGNTDAFF. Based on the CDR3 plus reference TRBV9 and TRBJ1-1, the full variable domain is DSGVTQTPKHLITATGQRVTLRCSPRSGDLSVYWYQQSLDQGLQFLIQYYNGEERAKGNILERFSAQQFPDLHSELNLSSLELGDSALYFCASRVVGGNTDAFFGQGTRLTVV.

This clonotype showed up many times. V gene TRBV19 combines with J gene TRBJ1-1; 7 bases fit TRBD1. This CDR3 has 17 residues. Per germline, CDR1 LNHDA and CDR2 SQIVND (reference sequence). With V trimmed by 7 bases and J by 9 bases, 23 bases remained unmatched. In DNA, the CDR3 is TGTGCCAGTACATGGGGCACTGGGACAGCAGATACGCTGAAAGCTTTCTTT. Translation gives CASTWGTGTADTLKAFF.

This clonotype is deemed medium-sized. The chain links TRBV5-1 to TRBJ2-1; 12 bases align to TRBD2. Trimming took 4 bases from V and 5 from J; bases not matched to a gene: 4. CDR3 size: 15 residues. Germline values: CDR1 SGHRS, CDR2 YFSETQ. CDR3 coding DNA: TGCGCCAGCAGCGCCCTAGCGGGAGGGAACAATGAGCAGTTCTTC. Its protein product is CASSALAGGNNEQFF. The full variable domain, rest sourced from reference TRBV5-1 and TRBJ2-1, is KAGVTQTPRYLIKTRGQQVTLSCSPISGHRSVSWYQQTPGQGLQFLFEYFSETQRNKGNFPGRFSGRQFSNSRSEMNVSTLELGDSALYLCASSALAGGNNEQFFGPGTRLTVL.

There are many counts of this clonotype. Here the CDR3 reads CASSLVQASYEQYF. As DNA, the CDR3 is TGTGCCAGCAGCTTAGTACAGGCGAGCTACGAGCAGTACTTC. The chain carries TRBV7-9 and TRBJ2-7; tentatively, D is TRBD1 (5 bases). Germline loops: CDR1 SEHNR, CDR2 FQNEAQ (reference sequence). Between the trimmed V and J ends, which lost 1 base and 3 bases, there was a span of 10 bases. This CDR3 has 14 amino acids.

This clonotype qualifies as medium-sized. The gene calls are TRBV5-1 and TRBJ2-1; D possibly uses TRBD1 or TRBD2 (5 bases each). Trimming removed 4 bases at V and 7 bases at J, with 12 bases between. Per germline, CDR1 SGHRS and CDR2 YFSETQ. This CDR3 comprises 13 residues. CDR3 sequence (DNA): TGCGCCAGCAGCCTGGGGGTTGGGAATGAGCAGTTCTTC. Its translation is CASSLGVGNEQFF.

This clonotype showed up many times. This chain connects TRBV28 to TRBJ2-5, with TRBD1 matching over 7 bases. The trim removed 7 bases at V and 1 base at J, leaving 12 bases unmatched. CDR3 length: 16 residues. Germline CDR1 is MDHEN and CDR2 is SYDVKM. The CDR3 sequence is CASTYEDRAGQETQYF. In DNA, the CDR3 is TGTGCCAGCACCTACGAAGACAGGGCAGGCCAAGAGACCCAGTACTTC.

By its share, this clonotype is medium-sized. The CDR3, as DNA: TGCAGTGCTAGGCGGACGGGAACCTACGAGCAGTACTTC. This encodes CSARRTGTYEQYF. The chain has TRBV20-1 and TRBJ2-7; weak D call: TRBD2 (5 bases). V shed 3 bases and J shed 2 bases, with 11 bases lying between them. Germline V gives CDR1 DFQATT, CDR2 SNEGSKA (reference sequence). The CDR3 covers 13 residues.

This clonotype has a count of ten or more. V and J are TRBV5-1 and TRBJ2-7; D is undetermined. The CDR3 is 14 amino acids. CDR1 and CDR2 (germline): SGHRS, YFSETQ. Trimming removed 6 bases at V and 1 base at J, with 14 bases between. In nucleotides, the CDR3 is TGCGCCAGCACCCCCGGGTCGGATTCCTACGAGCAGTACTTC. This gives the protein CASTPGSDSYEQYF.

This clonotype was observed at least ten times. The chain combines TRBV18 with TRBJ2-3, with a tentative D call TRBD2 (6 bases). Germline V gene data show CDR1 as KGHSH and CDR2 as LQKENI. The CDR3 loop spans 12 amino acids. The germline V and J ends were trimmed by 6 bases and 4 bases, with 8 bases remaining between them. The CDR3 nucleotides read TGTGCCAGCTCGGCGGGATCAGATACGCAGTATTTT. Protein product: CASSAGSDTQYF.

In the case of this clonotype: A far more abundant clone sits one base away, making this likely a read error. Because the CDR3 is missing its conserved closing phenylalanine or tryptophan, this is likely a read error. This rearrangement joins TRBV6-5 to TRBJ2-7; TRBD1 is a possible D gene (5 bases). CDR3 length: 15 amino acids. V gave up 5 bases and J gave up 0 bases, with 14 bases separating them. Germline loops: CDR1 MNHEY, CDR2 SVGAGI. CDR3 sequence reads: CASSDVRTRSYEQYL. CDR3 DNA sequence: TGTGCCAGCAGTGACGTAAGGACACGCTCCTACGAGCAGTACTTA.

Here the CDR3 reads CASVWGENEQFF. DNA for the CDR3: TGTGCCAGTGTGTGGGGGGAAAATGAGCAGTTCTTC. The V gene is TRBV6-1, the J gene TRBJ2-1; possibly TRBD2 for D (6 bases). Trimming took 9 bases from V and 7 from J, leaving 13 bases between them. Germline loops: CDR1 MNHNS, CDR2 SASEGT. CDR3 size: 12 residues.

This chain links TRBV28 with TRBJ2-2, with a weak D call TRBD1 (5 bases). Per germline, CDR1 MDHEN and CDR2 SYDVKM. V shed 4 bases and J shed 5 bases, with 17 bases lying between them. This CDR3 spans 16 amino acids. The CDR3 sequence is CASSWDGPGKTGELFF. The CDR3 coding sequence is TGTGCCAGCAGTTGGGATGGACCAGGGAAAACCGGGGAGCTGTTTTTT.

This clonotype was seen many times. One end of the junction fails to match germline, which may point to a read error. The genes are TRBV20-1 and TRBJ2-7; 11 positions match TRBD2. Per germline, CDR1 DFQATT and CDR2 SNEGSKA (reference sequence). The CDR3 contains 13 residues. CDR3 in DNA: TGCCGTGCCGGGACTAGCGGAACCTACGAGCAGTACTTC. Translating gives CRAGTSGTYEQYF.

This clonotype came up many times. In DNA form, the CDR3 reads TGTGCCAGTCCCCCGGTCTTGGGCAGGGGGAAAAGAAACACTGAAGCTTTCTTT. It yields the protein CASPPVLGRGKRNTEAFF. The chain recombines TRBV19 with TRBJ1-1, with 7 bases that match TRBD1. The CDR3 loop spans 18 amino acids. After removal of 8 bases from V and 2 bases from J, the junction contained 20 bases not matched to a gene. CDR1 and CDR2 (germline): LNHDA, SQIVND (reference sequence).

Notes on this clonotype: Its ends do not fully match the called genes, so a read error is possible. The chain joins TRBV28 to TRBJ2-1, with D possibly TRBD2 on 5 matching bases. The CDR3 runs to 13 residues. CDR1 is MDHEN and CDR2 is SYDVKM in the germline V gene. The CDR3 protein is CPSNSPSRHEQFF. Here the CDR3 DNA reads TGTCCCAGCAACAGTCCTAGCCGGCATGAGCAGTTCTTC. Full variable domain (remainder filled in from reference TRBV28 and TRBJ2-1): DVKVTQSSRYLVKRTGEKVFLECVQDMDHENMFWYRQDPGLGLRLIYFSYDVKMKEKGDIPEGYSVSREKKERFSLILESASTNQTSMYLCPSNSPSRHEQFFGPGTRLTVL.

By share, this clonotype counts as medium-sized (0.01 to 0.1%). The CDR3 protein is CASSLELARSYNEQFF. In nucleotides, the CDR3 is TGTGCCAGCAGCTTAGAACTAGCTCGCTCCTACAATGAGCAGTTCTTC. This chain links TRBV7-8 with TRBJ2-1; a possible D gene is TRBD2 (6 bases). The germline gives CDR1 SGHVS, CDR2 FQNEAQ. This CDR3 has 16 residues. Trimming left V 1 base short and J 0 bases short, with 10 bases between.